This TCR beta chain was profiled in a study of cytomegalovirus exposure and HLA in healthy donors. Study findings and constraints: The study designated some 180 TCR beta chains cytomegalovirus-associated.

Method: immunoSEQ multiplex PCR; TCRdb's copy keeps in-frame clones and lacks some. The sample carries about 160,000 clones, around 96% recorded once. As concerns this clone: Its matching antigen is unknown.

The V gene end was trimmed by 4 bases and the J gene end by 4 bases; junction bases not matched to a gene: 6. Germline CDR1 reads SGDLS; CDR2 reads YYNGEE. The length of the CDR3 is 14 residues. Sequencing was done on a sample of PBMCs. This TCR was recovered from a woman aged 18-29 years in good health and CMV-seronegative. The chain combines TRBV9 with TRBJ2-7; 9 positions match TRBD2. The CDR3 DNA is TGTGCCAGCAGCACCGGGGCGGGGGGGTACGAGCAGTACTTC. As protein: CASSTGAGGYEQYF.